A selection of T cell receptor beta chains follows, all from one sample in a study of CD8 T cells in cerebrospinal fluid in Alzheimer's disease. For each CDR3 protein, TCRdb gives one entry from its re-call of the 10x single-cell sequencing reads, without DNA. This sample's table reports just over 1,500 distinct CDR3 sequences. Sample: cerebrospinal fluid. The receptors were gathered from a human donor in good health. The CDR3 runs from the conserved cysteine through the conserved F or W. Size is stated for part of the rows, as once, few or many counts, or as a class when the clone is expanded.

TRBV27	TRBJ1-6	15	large	CASSQTPGWGSPLHF
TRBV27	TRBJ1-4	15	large	CASSTRMATNEKLFF
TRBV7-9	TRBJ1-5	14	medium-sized	CASSLGGLEQPQHF
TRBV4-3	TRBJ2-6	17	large	CASSQRQGRSGANVLTF
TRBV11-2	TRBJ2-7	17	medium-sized	CASSLGETGQSSYEQYF
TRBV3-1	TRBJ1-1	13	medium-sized	CASSSGSRAEAFF
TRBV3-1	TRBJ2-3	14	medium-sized	CASSQGGGSDTQYF
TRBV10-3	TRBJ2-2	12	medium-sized	CASGGVTGELFF
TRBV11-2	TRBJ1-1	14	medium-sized	CASSLDGQYTEAFF
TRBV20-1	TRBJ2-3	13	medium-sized	CSATLGITDTQYF
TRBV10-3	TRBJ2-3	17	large	CAISGGVAGASTDTQYF
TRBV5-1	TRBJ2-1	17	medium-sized	CASSLDPSGVTYNEQFF
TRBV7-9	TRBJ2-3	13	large	CASSFKARDTQYF
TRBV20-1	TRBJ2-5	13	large	CSNSGGGRETQYF
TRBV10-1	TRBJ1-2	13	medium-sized	CASSENRDYGYTF
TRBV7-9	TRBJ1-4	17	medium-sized	CASSSVFGGRGNEKLFF
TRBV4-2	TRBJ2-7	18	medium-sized	CASSLRPPAGQLSYEQYF
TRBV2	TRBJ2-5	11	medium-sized	CASSSWETQYF
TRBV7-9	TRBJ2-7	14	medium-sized	CASSPPGGSYEQYF
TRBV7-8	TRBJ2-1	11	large	CASSFINEQFF
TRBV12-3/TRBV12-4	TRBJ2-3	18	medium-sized	CASSPTRGGYPSTDTQYF
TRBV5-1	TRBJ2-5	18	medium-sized	CASSVDLRLAGGGETQYF
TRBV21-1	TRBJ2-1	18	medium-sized	CASSKLGRGGQTYNEQFF
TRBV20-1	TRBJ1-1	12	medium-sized	CSAELGQSESFF
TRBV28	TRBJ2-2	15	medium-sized	CASTLAGGGTGELFF
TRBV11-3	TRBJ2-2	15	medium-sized	CASSPSARGPGELFF
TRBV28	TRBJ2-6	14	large	CASSVHSGANVLTF
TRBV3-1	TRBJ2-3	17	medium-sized	CASSLGLAGGQPDTQYF
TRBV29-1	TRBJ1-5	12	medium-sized	CSVEDGDQPQHF
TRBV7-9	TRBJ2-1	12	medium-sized	CASSLQTRAQFF
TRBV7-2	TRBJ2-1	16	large	CASSLVTGGAYNEQFF
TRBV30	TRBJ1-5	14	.	CAWSAPGGNQPQHF
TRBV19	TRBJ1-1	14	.	CASSMGPSNTEAFF
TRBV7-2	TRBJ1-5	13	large	CASSFGGNQPQHF
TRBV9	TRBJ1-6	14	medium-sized	CASSVVGENSPLHF